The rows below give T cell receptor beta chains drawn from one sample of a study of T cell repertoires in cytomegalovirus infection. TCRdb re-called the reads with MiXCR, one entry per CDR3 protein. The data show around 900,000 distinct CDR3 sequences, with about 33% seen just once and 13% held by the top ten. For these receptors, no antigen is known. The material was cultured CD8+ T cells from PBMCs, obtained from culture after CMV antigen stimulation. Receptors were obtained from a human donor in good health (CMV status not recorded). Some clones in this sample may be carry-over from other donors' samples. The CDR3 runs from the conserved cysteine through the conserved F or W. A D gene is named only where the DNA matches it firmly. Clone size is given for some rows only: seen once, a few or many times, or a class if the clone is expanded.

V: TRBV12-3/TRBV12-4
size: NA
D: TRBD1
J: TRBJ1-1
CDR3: CASSPPGQGPLTEAFF
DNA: TGTGCCAGCAGTCCCCCGGGACAGGGGCCCCTTACTGAAGCTTTCTTT

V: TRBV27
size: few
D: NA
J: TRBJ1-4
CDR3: CASSFSRNEKLFF
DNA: TGTGCCAGCAGTTTTTCCCGAAATGAAAAACTGTTTTTT

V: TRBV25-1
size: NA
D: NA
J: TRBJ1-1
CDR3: CASSGRLEGPTEAFF
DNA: TGTGCCAGCAGTGGCCGGTTGGAAGGGCCCACTGAAGCTTTCTTT

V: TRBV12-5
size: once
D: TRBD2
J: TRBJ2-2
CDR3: CASGLDSGGAYTGELFF
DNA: TGTGCTAGTGGTTTGGACAGCGGGGGGGCCTACACCGGGGAGCTGTTTTTT

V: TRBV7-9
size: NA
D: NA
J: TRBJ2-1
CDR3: CASSFRDQVHNEQFF
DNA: TGTGCCAGCAGCTTCCGGGACCAGGTTCACAATGAGCAGTTCTTC

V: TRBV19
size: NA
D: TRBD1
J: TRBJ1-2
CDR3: CASRRGQFYGYTF
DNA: TGTGCCAGTAGGAGGGGACAGTTCTATGGCTACACCTTC

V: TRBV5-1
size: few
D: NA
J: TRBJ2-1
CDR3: CASSLGYLEQFF
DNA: TGCGCCAGCAGCTTGGGCTACCTAGAGCAGTTCTTC

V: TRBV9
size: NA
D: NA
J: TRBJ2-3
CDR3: CASSVEGGPTDTQYF
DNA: TGTGCCAGCAGCGTAGAAGGCGGGCCCACAGATACGCAGTATTTT

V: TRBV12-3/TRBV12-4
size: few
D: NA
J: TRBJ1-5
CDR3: CASLRAGTNQPQHF
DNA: TGTGCCAGCCTCCGGGCAGGGACGAATCAGCCCCAGCATTTT

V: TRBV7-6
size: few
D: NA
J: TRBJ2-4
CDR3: CASSSGSKNIQYF
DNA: TGTGCCAGCAGCTCAGGGTCCAAAAACATTCAGTACTTC

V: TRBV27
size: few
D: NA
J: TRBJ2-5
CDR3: CASSSVGGYQETQYF
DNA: TGTGCCAGCAGTTCCGTGGGGGGCTACCAAGAGACCCAGTACTTC

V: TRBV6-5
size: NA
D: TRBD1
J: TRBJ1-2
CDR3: CASSLPDRSNGYTF
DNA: TGTGCCAGCAGTCTCCCGGACAGGAGTAATGGCTACACCTTC

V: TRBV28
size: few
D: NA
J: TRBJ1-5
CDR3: CASAQRGEISNQPQHF
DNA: TGTGCCAGCGCCCAAAGAGGAGAGATTAGCAATCAGCCCCAGCATTTT

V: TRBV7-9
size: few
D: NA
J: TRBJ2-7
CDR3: CASSPQYEQYF
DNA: TGTGCCAGCAGCCCCCAGTACGAGCAGTACTTC

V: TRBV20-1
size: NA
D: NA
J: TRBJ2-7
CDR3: CSASPPDRSFSYEQYF
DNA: TGCAGTGCTAGCCCACCCGACAGGTCCTTCTCCTACGAGCAGTACTTC

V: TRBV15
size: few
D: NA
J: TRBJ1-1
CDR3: CATSKGRENTEAFF
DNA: TGTGCCACCAGCAAGGGCAGGGAGAACACTGAAGCTTTCTTT

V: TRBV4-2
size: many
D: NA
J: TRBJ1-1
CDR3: CASLPDMAANTEAFF
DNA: TGTGCCAGCCTCCCAGATATGGCAGCTAACACTGAAGCTTTCTTT

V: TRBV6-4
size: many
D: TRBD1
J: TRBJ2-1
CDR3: CASSDGTGGNEQFF
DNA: TGTGCCAGCAGTGACGGGACAGGGGGCAATGAGCAGTTCTTC

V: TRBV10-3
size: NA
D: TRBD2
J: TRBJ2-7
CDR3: CAISPTGGGAYYEQYF
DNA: TGTGCCATCTCTCCTACGGGCGGGGGGGCGTACTACGAGCAGTACTTC

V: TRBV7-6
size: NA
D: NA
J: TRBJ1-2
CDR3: CASSLAAGVLYGYTF
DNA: TGTGCCAGCAGCTTAGCGGCTGGGGTCCTCTATGGCTACACCTTC

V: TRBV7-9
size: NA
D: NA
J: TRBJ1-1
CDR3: CASSPRTSSTEAFF
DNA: TGTGCCAGCAGCCCGAGGACCAGCTCCACTGAAGCTTTCTTT

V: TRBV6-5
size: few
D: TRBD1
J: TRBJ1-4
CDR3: CASSYSPGQGWEKLFF
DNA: TGTGCCAGCAGTTACTCACCGGGACAGGGTTGGGAAAAACTGTTTTTT

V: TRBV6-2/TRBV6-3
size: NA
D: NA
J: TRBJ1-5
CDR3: CASTDTDSNQPQHF
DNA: TGTGCCAGCACCGACACGGATAGCAATCAGCCCCAGCATTTT

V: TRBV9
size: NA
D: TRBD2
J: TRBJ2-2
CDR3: CASSLLTSGNTGELFF
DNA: TGTGCCAGCAGCTTACTGACTAGCGGAAACACCGGGGAGCTGTTTTTT

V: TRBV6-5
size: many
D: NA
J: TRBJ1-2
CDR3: CASSYSGYGYTF
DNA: TGTGCCAGCAGTTACTCGGGCTATGGCTACACCTTC

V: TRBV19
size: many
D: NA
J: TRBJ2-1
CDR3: CASSRQSGGYNEQFF
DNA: TGTGCCAGTAGTCGACAGTCCGGTGGGTACAATGAGCAGTTCTTC

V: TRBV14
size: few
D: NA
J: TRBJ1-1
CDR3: CASSQNPFQNTEAFF
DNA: TGTGCCAGCAGCCAAAACCCTTTCCAGAACACTGAAGCTTTCTTT

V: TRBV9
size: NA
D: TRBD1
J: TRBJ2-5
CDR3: CASSVTGKQETQYF
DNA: TGTGCCAGCAGCGTGACAGGGAAACAAGAGACCCAGTACTTC

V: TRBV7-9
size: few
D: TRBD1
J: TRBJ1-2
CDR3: CASSSDRGRRNYGYTF
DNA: TGTGCCAGCAGCTCGGACAGGGGGCGCCGAAACTATGGCTACACCTTC

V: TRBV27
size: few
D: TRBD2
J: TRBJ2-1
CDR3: CASSFDGGYNEQFF
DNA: TGTGCCAGCAGTTTCGACGGGGGGTACAATGAGCAGTTCTTC

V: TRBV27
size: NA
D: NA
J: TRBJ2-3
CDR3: CASISRDVTTDTQYF
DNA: TGTGCCAGCATTAGCCGGGACGTTACCACAGATACGCAGTATTTT

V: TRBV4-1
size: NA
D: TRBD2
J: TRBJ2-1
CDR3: CASSLSGGSQKEQFF
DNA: TGCGCCAGCAGCCTTAGCGGGGGGTCTCAGAAGGAGCAGTTCTTC

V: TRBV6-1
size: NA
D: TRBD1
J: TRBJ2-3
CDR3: CASSGTTGKGPDTQYF
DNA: TGTGCCAGCAGTGGCACGACAGGGAAGGGGCCAGATACGCAGTATTTT

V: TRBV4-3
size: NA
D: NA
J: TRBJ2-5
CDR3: CASSQEWPTGRKETQYF
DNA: TGCGCCAGCAGCCAAGAGTGGCCAACGGGTAGAAAAGAGACCCAGTACTTC

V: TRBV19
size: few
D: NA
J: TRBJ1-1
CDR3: CASTTDNTEAFF
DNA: TGTGCCAGCACGACAGATAACACTGAAGCTTTCTTT

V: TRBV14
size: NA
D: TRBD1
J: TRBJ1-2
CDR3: CASSQDLGTGLGYTF
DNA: TGTGCCAGCAGCCAAGATTTGGGGACAGGGCTCGGCTACACCTTC

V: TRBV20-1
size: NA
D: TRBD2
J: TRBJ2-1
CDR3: CSARDSRLAGTYSYNEQFF
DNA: TGCAGTGCTAGAGATAGCCGACTAGCGGGGACTTACTCCTACAATGAGCAGTTCTTC

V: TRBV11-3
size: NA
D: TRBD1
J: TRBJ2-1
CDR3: CASSLKTGGLNYGNEQFF
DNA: TGTGCCAGCAGCTTGAAGACAGGGGGCTTAAACTACGGCAATGAGCAGTTCTTC

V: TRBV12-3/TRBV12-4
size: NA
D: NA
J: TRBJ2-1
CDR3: CASSPTFRDEQFF
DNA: TGTGCCAGCAGTCCCACCTTCCGGGATGAGCAGTTCTTC

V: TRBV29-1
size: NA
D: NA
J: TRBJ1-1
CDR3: CSVQRLGADTEAFF
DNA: TGCAGCGTCCAGAGGCTTGGGGCGGACACTGAAGCTTTCTTT

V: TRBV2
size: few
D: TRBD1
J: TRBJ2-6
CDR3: CASRGPTGGPSGANVLTF
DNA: TGTGCCAGCAGGGGCCCTACAGGGGGTCCCTCTGGGGCCAACGTCCTGACTTTC

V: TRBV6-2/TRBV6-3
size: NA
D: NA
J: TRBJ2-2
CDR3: CANSYLAGPNTGELFF
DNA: TGTGCCAACAGTTACCTAGCAGGGCCGAACACCGGGGAGCTGTTTTTT

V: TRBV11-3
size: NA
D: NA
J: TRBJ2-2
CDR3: CASSLTITGELFF
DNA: TGTGCCAGCAGCTTGACGATCACCGGGGAGCTGTTTTTT

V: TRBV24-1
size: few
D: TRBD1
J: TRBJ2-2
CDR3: CATSDLGTGGLPNTGELFF
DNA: TGTGCCACCAGTGATTTGGGGACAGGGGGTCTCCCGAACACCGGGGAGCTGTTTTTT

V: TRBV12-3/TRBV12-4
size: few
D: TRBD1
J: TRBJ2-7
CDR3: CASSPGTVGDYEQYF
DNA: TGTGCCAGCAGTCCGGGGACAGTGGGAGACTACGAGCAGTACTTC

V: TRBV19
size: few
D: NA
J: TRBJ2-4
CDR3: CASSISSVAKNIQYF
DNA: TGTGCCAGTAGTATCAGTAGCGTAGCCAAAAACATTCAGTACTTC

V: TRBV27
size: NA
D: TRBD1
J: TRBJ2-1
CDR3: CASSRGQSPYNEQFF
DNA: TGTGCCAGCAGCAGGGGACAGTCGCCCTACAATGAGCAGTTCTTC

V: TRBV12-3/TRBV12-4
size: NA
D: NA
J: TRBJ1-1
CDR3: CASSYGTPGNTEAFF
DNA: TGTGCCAGCAGTTACGGGACTCCGGGAAACACTGAAGCTTTCTTT

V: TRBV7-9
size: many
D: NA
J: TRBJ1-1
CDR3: CASSLGVSEAFF
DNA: TGTGCCAGCAGCTTAGGGGTGTCTGAAGCTTTCTTT